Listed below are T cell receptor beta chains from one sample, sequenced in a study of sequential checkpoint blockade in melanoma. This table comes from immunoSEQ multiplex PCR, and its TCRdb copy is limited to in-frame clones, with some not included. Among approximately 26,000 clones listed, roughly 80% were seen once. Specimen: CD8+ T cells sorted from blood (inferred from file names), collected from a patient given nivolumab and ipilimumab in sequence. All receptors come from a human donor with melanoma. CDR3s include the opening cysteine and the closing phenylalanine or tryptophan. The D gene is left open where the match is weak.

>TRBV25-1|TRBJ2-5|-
CASSEYSEQYF
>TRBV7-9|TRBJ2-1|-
CASSLGQTSYNEQFF
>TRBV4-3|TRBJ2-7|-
CASSQDRGTESEQYF
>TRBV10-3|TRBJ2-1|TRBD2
CAIRGVQPNEQFF
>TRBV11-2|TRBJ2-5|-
CASSPTGETQYF
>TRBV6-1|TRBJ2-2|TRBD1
CASREGTGQVGELFF
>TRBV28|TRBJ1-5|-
CASPQDSYSNQPQHF
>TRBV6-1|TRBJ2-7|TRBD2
CASEKGERGEQYF
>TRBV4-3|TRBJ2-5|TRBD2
CASSQVRLGLAGGETQYF
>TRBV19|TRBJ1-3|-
CASSIGQLGGNTIYF
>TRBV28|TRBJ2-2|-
CASRDTGRTGELFF
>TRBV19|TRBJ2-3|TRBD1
CASSRTGSTDTQYF
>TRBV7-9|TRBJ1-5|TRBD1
CASSSTGGTQPQHF
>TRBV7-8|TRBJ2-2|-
CASSSIMNTGELFF
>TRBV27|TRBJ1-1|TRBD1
CASSPLVGTANTEAFF
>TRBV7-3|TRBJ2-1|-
CASSLTGGYNEQFF
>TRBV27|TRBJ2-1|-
CASSLTASSYNEQFF
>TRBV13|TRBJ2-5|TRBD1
CASSHPEGGGETQYF
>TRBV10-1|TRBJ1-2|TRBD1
CASSDSGGYGYTF
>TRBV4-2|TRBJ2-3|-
CASSPSGGPDTQYF
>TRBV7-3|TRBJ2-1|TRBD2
CASSLGFTAGGEYEQFF
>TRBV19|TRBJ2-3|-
CASSTRHWGGDTQYF
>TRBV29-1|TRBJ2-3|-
CSVPVPLTDTQYF
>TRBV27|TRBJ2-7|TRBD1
CASRVDRGPYEQYF
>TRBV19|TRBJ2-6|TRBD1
CASRRDRALPSGANVLTF
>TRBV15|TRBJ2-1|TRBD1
CATSRDLSGTGEYEQFF
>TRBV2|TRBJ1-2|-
CASSEAGGDRNYGYTF
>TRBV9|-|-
CASSVTSGDYEQYF
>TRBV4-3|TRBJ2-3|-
CASSQPPHTDTQYF
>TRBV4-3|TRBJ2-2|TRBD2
CASSHLRGEELFF
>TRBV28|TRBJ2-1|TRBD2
CASSTNPGLAGESLLYNEQFF
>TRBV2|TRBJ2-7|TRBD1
CASSATGTGVTYEQYF
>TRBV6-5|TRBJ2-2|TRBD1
CASSSGTGSGELFF
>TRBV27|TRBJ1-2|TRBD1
CASSFWGQGVGYGYTF
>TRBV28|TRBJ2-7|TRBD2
CASSLTGGYEQYF
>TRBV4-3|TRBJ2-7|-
CASSQDPGWEQYF
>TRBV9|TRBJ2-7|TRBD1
CASSIGQALHYEQYF
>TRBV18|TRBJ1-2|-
CASSPPGGGRSTF
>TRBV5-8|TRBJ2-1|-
CASSPYNEQFF
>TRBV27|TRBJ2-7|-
CASSSGRQLPYEQYF
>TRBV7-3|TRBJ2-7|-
CASGIGAGFEQYF
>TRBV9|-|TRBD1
CASSSWTGSEQYF
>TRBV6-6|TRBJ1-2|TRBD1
CASSPREGAYYGYTF
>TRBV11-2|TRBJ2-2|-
CASSAVAFNTGELFF
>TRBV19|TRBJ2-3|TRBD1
CASSVHLGQAEYTDTQYF